The rows below give T cell receptor beta chains drawn from one sample of a study of vaccination effects on CD4 cells after COVID-19. No antigen is known for these receptors. Produced via immunoSEQ multiplex PCR; TCRdb's table is partial and in-frame only. Seen here are around 69,000 clones, 70% to 75% observed once, and the top ten hold around 1.5%. Sequencing used CD4+ T cells from PBMCs cultured with HCoV-229E spike peptides, obtained after COVID-19 vaccination. These receptors all stem from a human donor who received a COVID-19 vaccine. The CDR3 runs from the conserved cysteine through the conserved F or W. The D gene is left open where the match is weak. Not every row has a clone size; where given, it reads once, few, many or a size class.

clone size	V gene	J gene	D gene	CDR3 DNA	CDR3 protein
-	TRBV28	TRBJ1-6	-	TGTGCCAGCAGTTCCTGGAGGGCGCATTCGGCAATACGGGTGGATTCACCCCTCCACTTT	CASSSWRAHSAIRVDSPLHF
-	TRBV20-1	TRBJ1-6	-	TGCAGTGCTAGTGAACAGGGCGTATACTCACCCCTCCACTTT	CSASEQGVYSPLHF
-	TRBV30	TRBJ2-5	-	TGTGCCTGGGCCGGGGGAATCCAAGAGACCCAGTACTTC	CAWAGGIQETQYF
-	TRBV9	TRBJ1-2	-	TGTGCCAGCAGCGCCGTAACAGGGTCCGGTTTCTATGGCTACACCTTC	CASSAVTGSGFYGYTF
-	TRBV5-1	TRBJ2-2	-	TGCGCCAGCAGCTGGGGTCGGGGGCGCCCCGGGGAGCTGTTTTTT	CASSWGRGRPGELFF
-	TRBV20-1	TRBJ2-1	-	TGCAGTGCTAGTCAGGTCAGGGGAAATTTGATTTACAATGAGCAGTTCTTC	CSASQVRGNLIYNEQFF
-	TRBV5-1	TRBJ2-1	-	TGCGCCAGCAGCCCCTTCTACTCGGACGGACGCAATGAGCAGTTCTTC	CASSPFYSDGRNEQFF
-	TRBV27	TRBJ2-3	-	TGTGCCAGCAGTTCAGCCCCGGTGGGGGGGCGTGTAGATACGCAGTATTTT	CASSSAPVGGRVDTQYF
-	TRBV14	TRBJ2-3	TRBD1	TGTGCCAGCAGCCAAGGACAGGGTACATTAACAGATACGCAGTATTTT	CASSQGQGTLTDTQYF
-	TRBV6-1	TRBJ1-6	-	TGTGCCAGCAGTGAAATTCGAGTCAGCTATAATTCACCCCTCCACTTT	CASSEIRVSYNSPLHF
-	TRBV28	TRBJ2-4	-	TGTGCCAGCAGTTTAATCTTGAAAAACATTCAGTACTTC	CASSLILKNIQYF
-	TRBV9	TRBJ1-3	-	TGTGCCAGCAGCCCCACGACCCTCCTTTCCAACACCATATATTTT	CASSPTTLLSNTIYF
-	TRBV20-1	TRBJ1-2	-	TGCAGTGCCTCCCAGGGAGTCGGCTACACCTTC	CSASQGVGYTF
-	TRBV24-1	TRBJ2-5	TRBD1	TGTGCCACCAGTGAGTTCCGGGACAGGAATCAAGAGACCCAGTACTTC	CATSEFRDRNQETQYF
-	TRBV3-1/TRBV3-2	TRBJ2-5	-	TGTGCCAGCAGCCCCGGGAGTACGGCCCAGTACTTC	CASSPGSTAQYF
-	TRBV7-3	TRBJ2-3	-	TGTGCCAGCAGCACAGGACATAGCACAGATACGCAGTATTTT	CASSTGHSTDTQYF
-	TRBV25-1	TRBJ2-3	-	TGTGCCAGCAGTGAATTCCTGAGCACAGATACGCAGTATTTT	CASSEFLSTDTQYF
-	TRBV23-1	TRBJ2-3	TRBD2	TGCGCCAGCAGTCATCCTGGACTAGCGGGGGGATACACAGATACGCAGTATTTT	CASSHPGLAGGYTDTQYF
-	TRBV5-1	TRBJ2-3	-	TGCGCCAGCAGCTTTACAGGCGTCACAGATACGCAGTATTTT	CASSFTGVTDTQYF
-	TRBV5-1	TRBJ2-5	TRBD1	TGCGCCAGCAGCTCCCGACAGGGGGGGCAAGAGACCCAGTACTTC	CASSSRQGGQETQYF
-	TRBV3-1/TRBV3-2	TRBJ2-1	-	TGTGCCAGCAGCCAAGAATTGCAAGGGCAGTTCTTC	CASSQELQGQFF
-	TRBV5-1	TRBJ1-1	TRBD1	TGCGCCAGCAGCCTACGCCGGGACAGGGTTCTTCCGACTGAAGCTTTCTTT	CASSLRRDRVLPTEAFF
once	TRBV5-1	TRBJ2-6	-	TGCGCCAGCAGGAGCCTACTGGGGGCCAACGTCCTGACTTTC	CASRSLLGANVLTF
-	TRBV18	TRBJ2-3	TRBD1	TGTGCCAGCTCACCGGGACAGGGGGTGAGGACAGATACGCAGTATTTT	CASSPGQGVRTDTQYF
-	TRBV6-5	TRBJ2-3	-	TGTGCCAGCAGTTCCCAGCATGGGGGCGCAGATACGCAGTATTTT	CASSSQHGGADTQYF
-	TRBV7-8	TRBJ2-5	TRBD2	TGTGCCAGCAACGAACCGCCGGGACTAGCGGTTCAAGAGACCCAGTACTTC	CASNEPPGLAVQETQYF
-	TRBV11-3	TRBJ2-3	-	TGTGCCAGCAGCTTAGGAGGCACAGATACGCAGTATTTT	CASSLGGTDTQYF
-	TRBV18	TRBJ1-2	-	TGTGCCAGCTCACCACCCCCCTCGGCGGGTGGCTACACCTTC	CASSPPPSAGGYTF
-	TRBV18	TRBJ2-5	-	TGTGCCAGCTCAGGACAAAGGGGGTCAGAGACCCAGTACTTC	CASSGQRGSETQYF
few	TRBV27	TRBJ1-5	-	TGTGCCAGCAGTCTCCAGGGAGGGAATCAGCCCCAGCATTTT	CASSLQGGNQPQHF
-	TRBV7-2	TRBJ2-3	TRBD1	TGTGCCAGCAGCTTAATGGGGGGACAGGGCTACACAGATACGCAGTATTTT	CASSLMGGQGYTDTQYF
-	TRBV5-5	TRBJ1-5	-	TGTGCCAGCAGCCACGGGACGGTAAATCAGCCCCAGCATTTT	CASSHGTVNQPQHF
-	TRBV5-4	TRBJ2-2	-	TGTGCCAGCAGTTCGGGTCTGGGGACCGGGGAGCTGTTTTTT	CASSSGLGTGELFF
few	TRBV9	TRBJ1-2	-	TGTGCCAGCAGCGCAGGCCGGGACGTTAACTATGGCTACACCTTC	CASSAGRDVNYGYTF
once	TRBV12-5	TRBJ2-1	-	TGTGCTAGTGGTTTATGGGCCCCCTACAATGAGCAGTTCTTC	CASGLWAPYNEQFF
once	TRBV5-1	TRBJ2-5	TRBD1	TGCGCCAGCAGCGTCAGACAGGGGGTTGTTGAGACCCAGTACTTC	CASSVRQGVVETQYF
-	TRBV12-5	TRBJ1-1	TRBD1	TGTGCTAGTGGTTCTCCGGGACAGGGTGGCCGAGACACTGAAGCTTTCTTT	CASGSPGQGGRDTEAFF
few	TRBV5-4	TRBJ2-1	TRBD2	TGTGCCAGCAGCTTGGTGGCTAGCGGGAACAATGAGCAGTTCTTC	CASSLVASGNNEQFF
once	TRBV19	TRBJ2-5	-	TGTGCCAGTAGTACGCGGTTGGATAGGGAGACCCAGTACTTC	CASSTRLDRETQYF
once	TRBV18	TRBJ2-3	-	TGTGCCAGCTCACCACTTTTGATCACAGATACGCAGTATTTT	CASSPLLITDTQYF
-	TRBV28	TRBJ1-1	-	TGTGCCAGCAAACGGGGAGGGCTGAACACTGAAGCTTTCTTT	CASKRGGLNTEAFF
-	TRBV11-2	TRBJ2-1	TRBD2	TGTGCCAGCAGCTATCACGGGGGGACCCGTGGAGGGAATGAGCAGTTCTTC	CASSYHGGTRGGNEQFF